This TCR beta chain was recovered during a study of cytomegalovirus exposure and HLA in healthy donors. Study-wide points: An analysis that came later showed most CMV-associated TCR beta chains appearing HLA-restricted. Donors belonging to an Asian-associated ancestry cluster reportedly showed fewer N-insertions in productive TCRs than the roughly 670-donor mean, according to what a later analysis found.

CDR1 is MNHEY and CDR2 is SMNVEV in the germline V gene (reference sequence). V lost 6 bases to trimming and J lost 3 bases, with 11 bases between them. The CDR3 runs 13 residues. With regard to this clone: Its antigen is as yet unknown.

A multiplex PCR was run with 60 Vbeta primers and 13 Jbeta primers. Assay: immunoSEQ multiplex PCR; the TCRdb copy retains only in-frame clones and omits some. Its table lists roughly 120,000 clones. Sequencing input: PBMCs. The sequence derives from a man in his forties in good health and CMV-seropositive. The chain is built from TRBV27 and TRBJ1-1; D not certain. The CDR3 nucleotides are TGTGCCAGCAGCCTACGATTGTACACTGAAGCTTTCTTT. The encoded protein is CASSLRLYTEAFF.